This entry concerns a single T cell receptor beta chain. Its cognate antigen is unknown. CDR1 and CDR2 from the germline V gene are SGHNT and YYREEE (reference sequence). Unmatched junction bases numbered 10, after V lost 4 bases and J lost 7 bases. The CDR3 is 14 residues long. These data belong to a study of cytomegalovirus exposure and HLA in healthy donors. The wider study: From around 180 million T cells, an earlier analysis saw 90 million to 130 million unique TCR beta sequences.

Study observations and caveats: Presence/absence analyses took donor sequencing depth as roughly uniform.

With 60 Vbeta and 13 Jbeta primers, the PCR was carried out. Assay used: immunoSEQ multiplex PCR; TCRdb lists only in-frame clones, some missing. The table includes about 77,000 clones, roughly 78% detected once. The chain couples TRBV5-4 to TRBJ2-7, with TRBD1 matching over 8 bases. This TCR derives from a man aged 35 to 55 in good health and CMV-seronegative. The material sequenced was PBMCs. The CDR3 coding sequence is TGTGCCAGCAGCCCGGACGGACAGGGTGTGGAGCAGTACTTC. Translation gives CASSPDGQGVEQYF.